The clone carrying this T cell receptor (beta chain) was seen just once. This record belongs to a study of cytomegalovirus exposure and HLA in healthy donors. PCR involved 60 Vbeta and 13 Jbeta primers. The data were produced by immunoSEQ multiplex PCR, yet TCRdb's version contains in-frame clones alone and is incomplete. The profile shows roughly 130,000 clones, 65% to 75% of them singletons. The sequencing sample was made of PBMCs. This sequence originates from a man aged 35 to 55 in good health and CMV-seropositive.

The CDR3 DNA follows: TGTGCCAGCAGCAGGGGAAGCACTGAAGCTTTCTTT. It translates to CASSRGSTEAFF. The V and J genes are TRBV6-1 and TRBJ1-1; perhaps TRBD1 as D (6 bases). V lost 6 bases to trimming and J lost 4 bases, with 9 bases between them. CDR1 MNHNS and CDR2 SASEGT come from the germline V gene. The CDR3 totals 12 residues.